Described below is a single T cell receptor (beta chain) sequence and its context. Its antigen remains unknown. This sample stems from a study of shared clonotypes between healthy human individuals. Study-level findings and limits: Clonotype sharing among the donors was expected to vary with sequencing depth.

The CDR3 consists of 13 residues. Germline CDR1 reads MDHEN; CDR2 reads SYDVKM. V lost 2 bases to trimming and J lost 1 base, with 3 bases between them. Deep-level running was used for the assay. The assay was immunoSEQ multiplex PCR, and TCRdb's table has in-frame clones only and misses some. Here the sample spans approximately 440,000 clones, around 77% being singletons. The sequence was obtained from a woman in her thirties or forties in good health. Some clones in this sample may be carry-over from other donors' samples. This chain joins TRBV28 and TRBJ1-5, with unresolved D. The material sequenced was PBMCs. CDR3 residues: CASSLGSNQPQHF. The CDR3 nucleotides are TGTGCCAGCAGTTTAGGGAGCAATCAGCCCCAGCATTTT.